A single sample is the source of the 2 T cell receptor beta chains below, sequenced in a study of human T cells and chemical hapten exposure. Time point denoted: patch test 2, 6 weeks after DPC sensitization. Stated treatment: therapeutic diphenylcyclopropenone sensitization with weekly scalp DPC. MiXCR was run by TCRdb on the RACE reads, yielding one entry per CDR3 protein. In the table there are more than 70,000 distinct CDR3 sequences, more than 9% of which are singletons. Specimen: whole blood, collected in connection with sensitization to the hapten diphenylcyclopropenone (DPC). The receptors stem from a man younger than 35 with alopecia areata. Some clones in this sample may be carry-over from other donors' samples.

This clonotype came up a few times. This chain joins TRBV6-6 and TRBJ1-5; TRBD1 might be the D (6 bases). This CDR3 contains 17 residues. V lost 8 bases and J lost 3, with 23 bases in between. CDR1 and CDR2 from the germline V gene are MNHNY and SVGAGI (reference sequence). The CDR3 region is CASCDGAGAWDNQPQHF. The CDR3 nucleotides are TGTGCCAGCTGTGACGGTGCGGGGGCTTGGGACAATCAGCCCCAGCATTTT.

This clonotype was detected only a few times. V is TRBV6-4 and J is TRBJ1-5, with 7 nucleotides matching TRBD1. Germline V gene data show CDR1 as MRHNA and CDR2 as SNTAGT. The ends lost 8 bases at V and 4 bases at J; junction bases unmatched: 8. The CDR3 consists of 14 residues. The chain's CDR3 is CASWRDRVNQPQHF. The CDR3 DNA follows: TGTGCCAGCTGGAGAGACAGGGTTAATCAGCCCCAGCATTTT.